Sequencing of this T cell receptor beta chain was carried out in a study of cytomegalovirus exposure and HLA in healthy donors. Study-level background: The approximately 110 validation repertoires and the approximately 640 first-cohort repertoires shared a platform, a later analysis reported. Broader study findings: Specificity for CMV antigens was confirmed in vitro for a few of the CMV-associated chains. It was 150 to 200 TCR beta chains that were listed as cytomegalovirus-associated.

Donors were drawn from the approximately 130-subject validation cohort, separate from the 666-subject first cohort. Comments on this clone: Its antigen is not identified.

This CDR3 is 15 amino acids long. The germline V and J ends were trimmed by 2 bases and 2 bases, with 11 bases remaining between them. CDR1 is KGHSH, CDR2 LQKENI, per germline. TCRdb's copy holds only in-frame clones and misses some; the assay was immunoSEQ multiplex PCR. The sample shows 150,000 to 200,000 clones, roughly 90% of them seen only once. Sequenced input: PBMCs. The chain links TRBV18 to TRBJ2-3, with D unresolved. The sequence was obtained from a woman under 30 in good health and CMV-seropositive. The CDR3 bases are TGTGCCAGCTCACCAAAACAGCCCAACACAGATACGCAGTATTTT. This sequence encodes CASSPKQPNTDTQYF.